What follows describes a single T cell receptor beta chain. Its antigen is currently not known. There are no base qualities to consult, and no much larger clone falls within one base. These data come from a study of CD8+CD57+ T cells in acquired aplastic anemia (dated by TCRdb to the late 2010s). Notes on the research overall: DNA extracted from sorted CD4+ and CD8+ cells had a mean of around 3.3 ug, with a range of about 0.18 to 27.4 ug. CD8+CD57+ expansion was defined as frequency above the mean frequency observed in healthy subjects.

Profiling of TCR beta VDJ combinations and CDR3 sequences used genomic DNA as the template. An Illumina HiSeq 2000 was used for TCR repertoire sequencing. On the study's bioinformatics: Repertoire assessment relied on Simpson's diversity index, CDR3 size and DJ length profiles, and TRBV/TRBJ rearrangement plots. Whichever DNA sequence was most abundant in the deep sequencing data was defined as the immunodominant clone. CDR3 amino acid sequences were checked for sharing between subjects and were compared against published repertoires and the VDJdb database. TCRdb redid the processing of the public reads, applying fastp at Q25 and MiXCR, and retained in-frame beta chains. Rows with one shared CDR3 protein collapse into an entry with the most common genes and DNA. The V and J calls and clone size come from TCRdb's table, not from the authors' own analysis. This sample holds 200,000 to 250,000 distinct CDR3 sequences; 40% to 60% were observed only once. The ten largest clonotypes hold roughly 21% of the sample.

Summary of the overall study and its limitations: Although 25 to 30 CD8+ CDR3 sequences were shared by patients and controls, these sequences appeared highly expressed in patients and within the immunodominant clones of patients. Patients and healthy controls showed no significant difference in CD8+ Simpson's diversity (P=0.060).

Patients chosen for sequencing had shown expansion of CD8+CD57+ cells by flow cytometry. Every patient had severe acquired aplastic anemia, diagnosed using the International Study of Aplastic Anemia and Agranulocytosis and Camitta criteria. No therapy had been received by the patients at the time of blood sampling. In the study, sorted CD4+ and CD8+ blood T cells from patients with severe aplastic anemia and from healthy subjects underwent deep sequencing of TCR repertoires. Patients were enrolled in the USA under clinicaltrials.gov protocols 00001620, 01623167, 00001397, 00071045, 00081523 and 00961064. Ficoll-Paque density gradient centrifugation was used to isolate peripheral blood mononuclear cells. Before DNA was extracted, CD4+ and CD8+ T cells were sorted using either FACS or magnetic beads. The source of this sequence is a human donor with aplastic anemia. The sequenced material came from sorted CD4+, CD8+, or CD8+CD57+ T cells (not recorded which) from PBMCs.

The CDR3 protein is CASSQDSPSLYEQYF. DNA sequence: TGTGCCAGCAGCCAAGATAGTCCTAGCCTCTACGAGCAGTACTTC. The chain uses TRBV3-1 and TRBJ2-7; TRBD2 could be the D gene, as 5 bases match. As encoded in the germline V gene (reference sequence), CDR1 is LGHDT while CDR2 is YNNKEL. V loses 0 bases, J loses 3 bases, and the germline ends lie 12 bases apart. From the cysteine through the phenylalanine, the CDR3 covers 15 amino acids. Only the CDR3 part of the read is kept: 45 bases, read in frame from the first base.